These 22 T cell receptor beta chains came from one sample sequenced in a study of cytomegalovirus exposure and HLA in healthy donors. Sequencing used immunoSEQ multiplex PCR; TCRdb keeps in-frame clones, though not all of them. The sample holds more than 90,000 clones, 88% seen once. The sequencing sample was made of PBMCs. These receptors came from a man aged 18 to 30 in good health and CMV-seropositive.

V usage is TRBV4-1 and J usage is TRBJ1-6, with a possible D match to TRBD1 (5 bases). Germline CDR1 is MGHRA and CDR2 is YSYEKL. The V end lost 1 base, the J end lost 11 bases, and 12 bases lay between the germline ends. The CDR3 has 14 amino acids. Here the CDR3 DNA reads TGCGCCAGCAGCCAAGGGCTGGGACTCCCACCCCTCCACTTT. Encoded protein: CASSQGLGLPPLHF.

This chain uses TRBV4-2 with TRBJ2-5, with 7 bases that match TRBD1. Unmatched junction bases numbered 12, after V lost 3 bases and J lost 5 bases. Per germline, CDR1 LGHNA and CDR2 YNFKEQ. The CDR3 length is 16 residues. CDR3 bases: TGTGCCAGCAGCCATCCCACGGACAGGAGTAGGGAGACCCAGTACTTC. Its protein product is CASSHPTDRSRETQYF.

The V gene is TRBV4-1, the J gene TRBJ2-2; 7 positions agree with TRBD2. Trimming cost V 3 bases and J 3 bases; bases outside gene matches: 7. This CDR3 is 16 amino acids long. Germline V lookup: CDR1 MGHRA, CDR2 YSYEKL. The CDR3 region is CASSQSTSFDTGELFF. As DNA, the CDR3 is TGCGCCAGCAGCCAGTCGACTAGCTTTGACACCGGGGAGCTGTTTTTT.

The gene calls are TRBV2 and TRBJ2-7; 7 bases fit TRBD1. In germline, CDR1 is SNHLY, CDR2 FYNNEI. The V gene end was trimmed by 6 bases and the J gene end by 3 bases; junction bases not matched to a gene: 5. The CDR3 has 13 amino acids. The CDR3 bases are TGTGCCAGCAGCCTGGCAGGGGGCTACGAGCAGTACTTC. Translated, it gives CASSLAGGYEQYF.

The V call is TRBV5-1, the J call TRBJ2-7; 8 positions agree with TRBD2. CDR3 length: 15 residues. J lost 2 bases, V lost 4 bases, and 8 bases had no gene match. Germline V gene data show CDR1 as SGHRS and CDR2 as YFSETQ. The CDR3 nucleotides read TGCGCCAGCAGCCCGGGGGGGACTTACGCCTACGAGCAGTACTTC. Protein: CASSPGGTYAYEQYF.

V usage is TRBV4-3 and J usage is TRBJ2-1; 8 nucleotides line up with TRBD1. V was clipped by 2 bases and J by 6 bases; unmatched bases: 6. The CDR3 runs to 15 residues. Germline CDR1 is LGHNA and CDR2 is YSLEER. DNA of the CDR3: TGCGCCAGCAGCCAATTGACAGGGGTACGCAATGAGCAGTTCTTC. It specifies CASSQLTGVRNEQFF.

This clone appeared once. This chain links TRBV5-6 with TRBJ2-5; 7 bases are shared with TRBD1. Unmatched junction bases numbered 5, after V lost 2 bases and J lost 4 bases. Germline V gene lookup returns CDR1 SGHDT and CDR2 YYEEEE. The CDR3 length is 14 residues. DNA of the CDR3: TGTGCCAGCAGCTTCTATAGGGGGCGAGAGACCCAGTACTTC. It codes for CASSFYRGRETQYF.

The gene calls are TRBV19 and TRBJ2-2; D gene unclear. The CDR3 length is 15 residues. Trimming removed 1 base from V and 1 base from J, with 7 bases in between. CDR1 LNHDA and CDR2 SQIVND come from the germline V gene (reference sequence). CDR3 in DNA: TGTGCCAGTAGTATAGGTCAGGTGAACACCGGGGAGCTGTTTTTT. Translated: CASSIGQVNTGELFF.

V and J are TRBV6-1 and TRBJ1-1; D unresolved. Looked up from germline, CDR1 is MNHNS and CDR2 is SASEGT. V shed 8 bases and J shed 0 bases, with 13 bases lying between them. CDR3 size: 14 residues. The chain's CDR3 is CASGASGMNTEAFF. The DNA of the CDR3 is TGTGCCAGCGGCGCTTCGGGTATGAACACTGAAGCTTTCTTT.

V usage is TRBV6-1 and J usage is TRBJ2-1, with 10 nucleotides matching TRBD2. CDR1 MNHNS and CDR2 SASEGT come from the germline V gene. This CDR3 contains 14 residues. The V and J ends lost 7 bases and 7 bases, in that order; junction bases with no gene match: 7. The CDR3: CASKVAGGSNEQFF. CDR3 bases: TGTGCCAGCAAGGTAGCGGGGGGTTCTAATGAGCAGTTCTTC.

This clone was seen a handful of times. DNA for the CDR3: TGCGCCAGCAGTCAATCGGGACAGGGCACCTTC. This encodes CASSQSGQGTF. The chain is built from TRBV23-1 and TRBJ1-2, with 9 bases lining up with TRBD1. TRBV23-1 is an ORF, with its function uncertain. V shed 0 bases, J shed 13 bases, and the junction held 0 bases outside the gene matches. The CDR3 has 11 amino acids.

The chain employs TRBV5-5 and TRBJ2-7, with 10 positions matching TRBD1. CDR1 is SGHKS and CDR2 is YYEKEE in the germline V gene (reference sequence). The CDR3 is 15 residues long. V lost 1 base and J lost 5; bases outside the gene matches: 6. The CDR3 loop is CASSLSGQGNHEQYF. The CDR3 region has the DNA TGTGCCAGCAGCTTGTCGGGACAGGGGAATCACGAGCAGTACTTC.

This clone has only one observation. J is TRBJ1-1 and V is TRBV14, with 11 bases matching TRBD1. V shed 4 bases and J 6 bases; nucleotides not matched to a gene: 16. Looked up from germline, CDR1 is SGHDN and CDR2 is FVKESK. The CDR3 covers 18 residues. CDR3 bases: TGTGCCAGCAGCCCGTTCTTTCCGGGACAGGGGGTAAGGGCTGAAGCTTTCTTT. It codes for CASSPFFPGQGVRAEAFF.

V usage is TRBV19 and J usage is TRBJ2-7, with 8 positions matching TRBD1. With V trimmed by 3 bases and J by 6 bases, 7 bases remained unmatched. Looked up from germline, CDR1 is LNHDA and CDR2 is SQIVND (reference sequence). This CDR3 is built from 14 residues. This chain's CDR3 is CASSIRAGGGEQYF. CDR3 bases: TGTGCCAGTAGTATTAGGGCAGGGGGCGGCGAGCAGTACTTC. The complete variable domain, with remaining parts taken from reference TRBV19 and TRBJ2-7, reads DGGITQSPKYLFRKEGQNVTLSCEQNLNHDAMYWYRQDPGQGLRLIYYSQIVNDFQKGDIAEGYSVSREKKESFPLTVTSAQKNPTAFYLCASSIRAGGGEQYFGPGTRLTVT.

The chain recombines TRBV7-6 with TRBJ2-1, with TRBD2 matching over 11 bases. CDR3 size: 15 residues. With 5 bases clipped from V and 4 bases from J, the junction kept 4 bases outside the gene matches. Germline CDR1 SGHVS, CDR2 FNYEAQ. CDR3 nucleotide sequence: TGTGCCAGCAGCCAGGGACTAGCGGATTACAATGAGCAGTTCTTC. Residues: CASSQGLADYNEQFF.

The chain employs TRBV28 and TRBJ2-5, with TRBD2 matching 12 bases. Trimming cost V 6 bases and J 0 bases; bases outside gene matches: 5. The CDR3 consists of 16 residues. CDR1 and CDR2 from the germline V gene are MDHEN and SYDVKM. The chain's CDR3 is CASSTRTSGDQETQYF. The DNA for the CDR3 is TGTGCCAGCAGCACCAGGACTAGCGGGGACCAAGAGACCCAGTACTTC.

The chain is built from TRBV5-1 and TRBJ2-7; no clear D. The V end lost 1 base, the J end lost 4 bases, and 3 bases lay between the germline ends. Germline values: CDR1 SGHRS, CDR2 YFSETQ. This CDR3 spans 11 amino acids. The CDR3 nucleotides are TGCGCCAGCAGCTTGACTTACGAGCAGTACTTC. Amino acids: CASSLTYEQYF.

This clone was observed once. This chain connects TRBV11-2 to TRBJ2-6; 7 nucleotides agree with TRBD1. There are 16 residues in the CDR3. The ends lost 4 bases at V and 4 bases at J; junction bases unmatched: 7. CDR1 and CDR2 from the germline V gene are SGHAT and FQNNGV. As DNA, the CDR3 is TGTGCCAGCAGCTCCCGACAGGGTTCCGGGGCCAACGTCCTGACTTTC. Translating it yields CASSSRQGSGANVLTF.

The genes are TRBV4-3 and TRBJ2-3, with D maybe TRBD2 (6 bases). Per germline, CDR1 LGHNA and CDR2 YSLEER. This CDR3 is 15 amino acids long. V was trimmed by 3 bases and J by 1 base, leaving 11 bases between them. The CDR3 DNA is TGCGCCAGCAGCCATCGGACGGGAGGCACAGATACGCAGTATTTT. Its protein is CASSHRTGGTDTQYF.

The chain carries TRBV4-1 and TRBJ1-2, with 10 bases aligning to TRBD1. CDR1 is MGHRA, CDR2 YSYEKL, per germline. J lost 4 bases, V lost 3 bases, and 8 bases had no gene match. CDR3 length equals 16 residues. CDR3 loop: CASSQPGQGETYGYTF. CDR3 DNA sequence: TGCGCCAGCAGCCAGCCCGGACAGGGGGAGACCTATGGCTACACCTTC.

The chain links TRBV2 to TRBJ2-6; possible D gene TRBD2, 7 bases. The CDR3 contains 17 residues. Germline V CDR1 and CDR2: SNHLY, FYNNEI. V was pared by 6 bases and J by 0 bases, with 15 bases between. Here the CDR3 DNA reads TGTGCCAGCAGGAGGGGGGGTGCTTTCTCTGGGGCCAACGTCCTGACTTTC. This sequence encodes CASRRGGAFSGANVLTF.

The chain carries TRBV11-2 and TRBJ2-1; 8 positions agree with TRBD2. J lost 4 bases, V lost 3 bases, and 5 bases had no gene match. Germline CDR1 reads SGHAT; CDR2 reads FQNNGV. This CDR3 has 15 amino acids. The CDR3 sequence is CASSLGTSLYNEQFF. The CDR3 DNA is TGTGCCAGCAGCTTGGGGACTAGTCTTTACAATGAGCAGTTCTTC.